The rows below give T cell receptor beta chains drawn from one sample of a study of T-cell reconstitution after alpha-beta-depleted transplantation in children. TCRdb fed the PCR reads into MiXCR, producing one record per CDR3 protein. The data hold 330,000 or so distinct CDR3 sequences, with roughly a tenth observed a single time. This sample comprised PBMCs, obtained before TCRalphabeta/CD19-depleted stem cell transplant. The receptor source for this set is a boy under two years old with acute myeloid leukemia, due to receive a stem cell transplant. Each CDR3 is given with its conserved first and last residue. A D gene is named only where the DNA matches it firmly. Some rows mark clone size as missing; the rest say once, few, many or name a class of expanded clone.

j_call v_call d_call clone_size cdr3_aa cdr3_nt
TRBJ1-3 TRBV7-9 TRBD1 many CASSFDRARSGNTIYF TGTGCCAGCAGCTTCGACAGGGCCCGCTCTGGAAACACCATATATTTT
TRBJ2-1 TRBV12-3/TRBV12-4 NA NA CASSPPRNNEQFF TGTGCCAGCAGTCCCCCAAGGAACAATGAGCAGTTCTTC
TRBJ2-5 TRBV5-1 TRBD2 many CASSPGLAGGPEETQYF TGCGCCAGCAGCCCGGGACTAGCGGGGGGGCCCGAAGAGACCCAGTACTTC
TRBJ2-7 TRBV25-1 TRBD2 many CASTSGGTYEQYF TGTGCCAGCACTAGCGGGGGGACCTACGAGCAGTACTTC
TRBJ2-7 TRBV30 NA NA CAWTRARGNEQYF TGTGCCTGGACAAGGGCGCGGGGAAACGAGCAGTACTTC
TRBJ2-7 TRBV20-1 NA many CSASGQPYEQYF TGCAGTGCTAGCGGACAGCCGTACGAGCAGTACTTC
TRBJ2-7 TRBV29-1 NA many CSVELLRDGYEQYF TGCAGCGTTGAGCTCCTCCGGGACGGCTACGAGCAGTACTTC
TRBJ2-6 TRBV6-5 TRBD1 many CASSYGGQWANVLTF TGTGCCAGCAGTTACGGGGGACAGTGGGCCAACGTCCTGACTTTC
TRBJ2-6 TRBV28 NA NA CASSFESASGANVLTF TGTGCCAGCAGCTTCGAGTCGGCCTCTGGGGCCAACGTCCTGACTTTC
TRBJ2-3 TRBV5-1 TRBD1 many CASSPGGTGASTDTQYF TGCGCCAGCAGCCCGGGGGGGACAGGGGCGAGCACAGATACGCAGTATTTT
TRBJ1-1 TRBV5-1 NA many CASSSSGGADTEAFF TGCGCCAGCAGCTCTAGCGGGGGCGCGGACACTGAAGCTTTCTTT
TRBJ1-4 TRBV6-1 NA few CASSGFDRSTEKLFF TGTGCCAGCAGTGGCTTCGACAGATCCACCGAAAAACTGTTTTTT
TRBJ2-1 TRBV29-1 NA many CSVAIGRQFF TGCAGCGTTGCTATCGGTAGGCAGTTCTTC
TRBJ2-5 TRBV19 NA NA CASSMRVSASQETQYF TGTGCCAGTAGTATGAGGGTTAGCGCCTCTCAAGAGACCCAGTACTTC
TRBJ1-2 TRBV5-6 NA NA CASSSGVSYGYTF TGTGCCAGCAGCTCAGGGGTTTCCTATGGCTACACCTTC
TRBJ2-3 TRBV24-1 NA many CATQRDRFSPHTQYF TGTGCCACCCAGCGGGACAGGTTTAGTCCTCATACGCAGTATTTT
TRBJ1-5 TRBV24-1 NA NA CATSGSGTTQPQHF TGTGCCACCAGTGGCTCGGGAACAACTCAGCCCCAGCATTTT